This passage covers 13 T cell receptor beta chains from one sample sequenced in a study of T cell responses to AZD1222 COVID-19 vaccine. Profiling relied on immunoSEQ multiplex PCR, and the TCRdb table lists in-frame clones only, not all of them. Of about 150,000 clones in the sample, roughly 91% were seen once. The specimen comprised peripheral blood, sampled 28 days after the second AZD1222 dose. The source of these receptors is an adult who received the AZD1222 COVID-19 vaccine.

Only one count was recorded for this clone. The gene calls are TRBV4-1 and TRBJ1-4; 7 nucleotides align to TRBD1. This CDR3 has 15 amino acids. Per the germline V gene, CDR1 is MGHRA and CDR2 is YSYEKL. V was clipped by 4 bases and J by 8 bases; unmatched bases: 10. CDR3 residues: CASSRVQGRIEKLFF. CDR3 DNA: TGCGCCAGCAGCCGAGTACAGGGGAGGATAGAAAAACTGTTTTTT.

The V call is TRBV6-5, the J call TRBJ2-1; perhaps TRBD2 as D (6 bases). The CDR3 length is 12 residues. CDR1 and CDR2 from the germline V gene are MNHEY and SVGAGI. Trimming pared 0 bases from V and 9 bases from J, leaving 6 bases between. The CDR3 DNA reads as TGTGCCAGCAGTTACTCGGGGGGTGAGCAGTTCTTC. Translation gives CASSYSGGEQFF.

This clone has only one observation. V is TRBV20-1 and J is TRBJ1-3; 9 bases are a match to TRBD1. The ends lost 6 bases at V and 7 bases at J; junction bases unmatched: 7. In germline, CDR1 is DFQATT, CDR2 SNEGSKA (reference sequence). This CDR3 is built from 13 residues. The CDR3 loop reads CSASPGTGNTIYF. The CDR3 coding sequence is TGCAGTGCCAGTCCCGGGACAGGGAACACCATATATTTT.

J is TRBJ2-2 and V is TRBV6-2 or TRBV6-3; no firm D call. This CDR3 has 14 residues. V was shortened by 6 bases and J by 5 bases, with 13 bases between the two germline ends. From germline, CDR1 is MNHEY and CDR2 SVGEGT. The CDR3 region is CASSSMMGTGELFF. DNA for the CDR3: TGTGCCAGCAGCTCTATGATGGGAACCGGGGAGCTGTTTTTT.

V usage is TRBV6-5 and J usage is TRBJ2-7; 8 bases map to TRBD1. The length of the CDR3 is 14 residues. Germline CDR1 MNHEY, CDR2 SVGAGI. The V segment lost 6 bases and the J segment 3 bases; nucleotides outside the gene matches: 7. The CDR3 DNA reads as TGTGCCAGCAGCTCCGGGACAGGATACTACGAGCAGTACTTC. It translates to CASSSGTGYYEQYF.

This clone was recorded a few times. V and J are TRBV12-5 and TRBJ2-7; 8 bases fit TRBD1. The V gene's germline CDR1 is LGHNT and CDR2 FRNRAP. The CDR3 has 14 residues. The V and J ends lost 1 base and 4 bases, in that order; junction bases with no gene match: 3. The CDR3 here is CASGLGQGLYEQYF. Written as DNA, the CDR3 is TGTGCTAGTGGTTTGGGACAGGGGCTTTACGAGCAGTACTTC.

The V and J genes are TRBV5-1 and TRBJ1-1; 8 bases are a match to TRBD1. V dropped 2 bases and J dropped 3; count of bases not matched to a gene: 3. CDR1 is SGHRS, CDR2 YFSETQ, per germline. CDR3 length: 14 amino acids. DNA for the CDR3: TGCGCCAGCAGCTTAACAGGGGGTCACACTGAAGCTTTCTTT. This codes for CASSLTGGHTEAFF.

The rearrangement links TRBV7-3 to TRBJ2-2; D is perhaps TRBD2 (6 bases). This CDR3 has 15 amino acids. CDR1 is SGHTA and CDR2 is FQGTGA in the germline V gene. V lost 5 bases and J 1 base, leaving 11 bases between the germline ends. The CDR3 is CASSPWDLNTGELFF. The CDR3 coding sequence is TGTGCCAGCAGCCCCTGGGACTTGAACACCGGGGAGCTGTTTTTT.

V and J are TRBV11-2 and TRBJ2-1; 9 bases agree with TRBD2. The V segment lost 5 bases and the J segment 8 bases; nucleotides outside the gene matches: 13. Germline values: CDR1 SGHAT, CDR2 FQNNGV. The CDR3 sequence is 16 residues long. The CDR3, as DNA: TGTGCCAGCAGCCCAGACCAGGGCGGGAGGGTCCATGAGCAGTTCTTC. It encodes CASSPDQGGRVHEQFF.

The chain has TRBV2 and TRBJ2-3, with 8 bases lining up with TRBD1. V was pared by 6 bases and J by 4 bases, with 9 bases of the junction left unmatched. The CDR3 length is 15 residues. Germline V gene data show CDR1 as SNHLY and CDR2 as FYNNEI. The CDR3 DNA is TGTGCCAGCAGCGGACAGGGCGGGATGGCAGATACGCAGTATTTT. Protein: CASSGQGGMADTQYF. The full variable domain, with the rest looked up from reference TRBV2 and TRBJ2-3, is EPEVTQTPSHQVTQMGQEVILRCVPISNHLYFYWYRQILGQKVEFLVSFYNNEISEKSEIFDDQFSVERPDGSNFTLKIRSTKLEDSAMYFCASSGQGGMADTQYFGPGTRLTVL.

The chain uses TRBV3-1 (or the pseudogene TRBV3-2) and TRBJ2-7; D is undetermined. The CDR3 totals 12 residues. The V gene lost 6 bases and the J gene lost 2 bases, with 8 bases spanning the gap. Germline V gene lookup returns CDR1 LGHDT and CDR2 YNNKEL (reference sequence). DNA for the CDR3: TGTGCCAGCAGTCATTACACCTACGAGCAGTACTTC. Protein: CASSHYTYEQYF.

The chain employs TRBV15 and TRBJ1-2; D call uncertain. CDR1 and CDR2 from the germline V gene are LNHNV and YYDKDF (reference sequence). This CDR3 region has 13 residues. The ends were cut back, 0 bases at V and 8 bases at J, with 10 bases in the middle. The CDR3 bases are TGTGCCACCAGCAGAGACAGTCTGAGGGGCTACACCTTC. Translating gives CATSRDSLRGYTF.

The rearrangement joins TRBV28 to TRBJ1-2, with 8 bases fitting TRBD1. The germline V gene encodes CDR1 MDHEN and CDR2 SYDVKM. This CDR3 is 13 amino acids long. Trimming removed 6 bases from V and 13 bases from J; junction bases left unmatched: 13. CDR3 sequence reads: CASRAHGQGRVTF. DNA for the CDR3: TGTGCCAGCAGGGCCCATGGACAGGGTAGAGTCACCTTC.